This T cell receptor beta chain derives from a study of T-cell memory formation after mild COVID-19. For the study at large: Largely donor-specific TCR clusters were found. Whole-study findings and limits: Among CD4+ contracting clones, most were CM and EM, and CD8+ ones EMRA. Cross-reactive memory appears to have joined, as suggested by some responding clones showing up in pre-infection memory.

TCRdb itself ran the 5' RACE reads through MiXCR, one entry per CDR3 protein. The repertoire consists of under 300,000 distinct CDR3 sequences, with over 15% occurring once and the leading ten covering roughly 3.6%. J gave up 4 bases and V 0 bases, and 8 bases lay outside the gene matches. This CDR3 is 16 amino acids long. Germline-derived CDR1 and CDR2 are DFQATT and SNEGSKA (reference sequence). On this clonotype itself: Its antigen is not known.

The source of this sequence is a young man who had mild COVID-19 (a few samples of this study predate the infection). Cell type and time point are not known. V gene TRBV20-1 combines with J gene TRBJ1-4; 7 bases fit TRBD1. Material for sequencing was PBMCs or a T cell subset sorted from them (not recorded which). CDR3 coding DNA: TGCAGTGCTAGAGACCCAAGGGGACAGTATAATGAAAAACTGTTTTTT. Its translation is CSARDPRGQYNEKLFF.